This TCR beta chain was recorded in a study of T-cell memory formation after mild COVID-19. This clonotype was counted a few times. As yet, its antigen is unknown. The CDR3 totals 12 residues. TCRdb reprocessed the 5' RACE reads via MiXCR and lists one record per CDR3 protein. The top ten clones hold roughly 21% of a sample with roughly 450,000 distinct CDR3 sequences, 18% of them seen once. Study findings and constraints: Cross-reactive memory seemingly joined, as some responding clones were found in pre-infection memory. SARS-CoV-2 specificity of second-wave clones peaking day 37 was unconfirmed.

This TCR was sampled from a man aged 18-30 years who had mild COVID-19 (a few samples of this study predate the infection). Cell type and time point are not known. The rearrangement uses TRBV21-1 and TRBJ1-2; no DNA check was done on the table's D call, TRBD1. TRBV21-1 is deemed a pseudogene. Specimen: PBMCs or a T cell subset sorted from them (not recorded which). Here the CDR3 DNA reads TGTGCCAGCAGAGACAGGGGGCGGGGCTACACCTTC. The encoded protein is CASRDRGRGYTF.